These 5 T cell receptor beta chains came from one sample sequenced in a study of OX40 agonist ivuxolimab in advanced cancers. To prepare the library, the immunoSEQ multiplex PCR assay was applied. Sourced from immuneACCESS, this table was stored by TCRdb with only in-frame sequences that have V and J called. A share of the clones is absent; for the studies checked, an unresolved V gene accounts for under half, and the remainder has no known explanation. A total of fewer than 75,000 clones appear in this sample, 87% of them only once. Clones ranked in the top ten supply more than 0.5% of the sample. Sequenced here: CD4+ or CD8+ T cells sorted from blood, sampled in a trial of the OX40 agonist ivuxolimab. All receptors come from an adult with an advanced solid tumor such as melanoma, head and neck, liver or kidney cancer.

The chain combines TRBV28 with TRBJ1-1; D gene unclear. Trimming took off 5 bases at V and 8 bases at J, with 9 bases between the two ends. In germline, CDR1 is MDHEN, CDR2 SYDVKM. The CDR3 extends over 11 amino acids. CDR3 in DNA: TGTGCCAGCAGTGTTGCGTACGAAGCTTTCTTT. Its protein product is CASSVAYEAFF. Together with reference TRBV28 and TRBJ1-1, the CDR3 gives the full variable domain: DVKVTQSSRYLVKRTGEKVFLECVQDMDHENMFWYRQDPGLGLRLIYFSYDVKMKEKGDIPEGYSVSREKKERFSLILESASTNQTSMYLCASSVAYEAFFGQGTRLTVV.

V and J are TRBV27 and TRBJ1-5; D unresolved. The V and J ends lost 2 bases and 5 bases respectively, with 13 bases between them. The CDR3 totals 15 residues. CDR1 and CDR2 from the germline V gene are MNHEY and SMNVEV (reference sequence). CDR3 sequence reads: CASSLEGLGDQPQHF. CDR3 DNA sequence: TGTGCCAGCAGTTTAGAGGGTTTAGGCGATCAGCCCCAGCATTTT.

This chain uses TRBV5-8 with TRBJ2-3; TRBD2 matches at 10 bases. The CDR3 length is 17 residues. The J segment lost 4 bases and the V segment lost 5 bases, leaving 13 bases of the junction unmatched. Germline CDR1 reads SGHTS; CDR2 reads YDEGEE. This chain's CDR3 is CASSLGASGRSSDTQYF. The CDR3, as DNA: TGTGCCAGCAGTCTTGGCGCTAGCGGGAGAAGTTCAGATACGCAGTATTTT.

V and J are TRBV2 and TRBJ1-2; D is perhaps TRBD1 (5 bases). CDR1 SNHLY and CDR2 FYNNEI come from the germline V gene. Trimming shortened V by 3 bases and J by 0 bases, and 17 bases separated the two germline ends. The CDR3 has 17 amino acids. The CDR3 DNA is TGTGCCAGCAGTGACCCTTCTCGACAGAAAGCTAACTATGGCTACACCTTC. Translating it yields CASSDPSRQKANYGYTF.

The chain links TRBV7-2 to TRBJ1-6; D is perhaps TRBD1 (5 bases). Per germline, CDR1 SGHTA and CDR2 FQGNSA. Trimming cost V 6 bases and J 6 bases, with 12 bases left between them. The length of the CDR3 is 14 residues. As DNA, the CDR3 is TGTGCCAGCAGACAACCGGGGCTTAATTCACCCCTCCACTTT. Translating it yields CASRQPGLNSPLHF.